This is a list of T cell receptor beta chains from one sample in a study of OX40 agonist ivuxolimab in advanced cancers. Sequencing used immunoSEQ multiplex PCR; TCRdb keeps in-frame clones, though not all of them. The sample shows 30,000 to 40,000 clones, approximately 80% of them seen only once. Material: CD4+ or CD8+ T cells sorted from blood, obtained in a trial of the OX40 agonist ivuxolimab. Every receptor here comes from an adult with an advanced solid tumor such as melanoma, head and neck, liver or kidney cancer. CDR3s include the opening cysteine and the closing phenylalanine or tryptophan. Fields, in order: J gene, V gene, clone size, D gene, CDR3 DNA, CDR3 protein. The D gene is left open where the match is weak. Clone sizes are given selectively: once, few, many, or a class where the clone is expanded.

j_gene: TRBJ1-5; v_gene: TRBV28; abundance: .; d_gene: .; CDR3nt: TGTGCCAGCAGTATCGCAACCCCAGGGGTGAATTATCAGCCCCAGCATTTT; CDR3aa: CASSIATPGVNYQPQHF
j_gene: TRBJ1-1; v_gene: TRBV7-8; abundance: .; d_gene: TRBD1; CDR3nt: TGTGCCAGCAGCCCTAGACGGGACAGGGGTAGGACTGAAGCTTTCTTT; CDR3aa: CASSPRRDRGRTEAFF
j_gene: TRBJ2-2; v_gene: TRBV19; abundance: .; d_gene: .; CDR3nt: TGTGCCAGTAGTATAGCCAGGAACACCGGGGAGCTGTTTTTT; CDR3aa: CASSIARNTGELFF
j_gene: TRBJ2-3; v_gene: TRBV2; abundance: .; d_gene: .; CDR3nt: TGTGCCAGCAGTGAAACTAGGACTAGCACAGATACGCAGTATTTT; CDR3aa: CASSETRTSTDTQYF
j_gene: TRBJ2-3; v_gene: TRBV7-9; abundance: .; d_gene: TRBD2; CDR3nt: TGTGCCAGCAGCACCGGGACTAGCGGGCCCTTCTTCGATACGCAGTATTTT; CDR3aa: CASSTGTSGPFFDTQYF
j_gene: TRBJ2-3; v_gene: TRBV7-2; abundance: .; d_gene: .; CDR3nt: TGTGCCAGCAGCCGGACTAGGGGGACAGATACGCAGTATTTT; CDR3aa: CASSRTRGTDTQYF
j_gene: TRBJ1-2; v_gene: TRBV6-1; abundance: .; d_gene: .; CDR3nt: TGTGCCAGCAGTGAAGGTCATAATCGTTTGGAAGGCTACACCTTC; CDR3aa: CASSEGHNRLEGYTF
j_gene: TRBJ2-1; v_gene: TRBV5-1; abundance: few; d_gene: .; CDR3nt: TGCGCCAGCAGGGACTGGGGCTCTTACAATGAGCAGTTCTTC; CDR3aa: CASRDWGSYNEQFF
j_gene: TRBJ1-4; v_gene: TRBV6-5; abundance: .; d_gene: .; CDR3nt: TGTGCCATCCAGGTCCGAACAGGGAATGAAAAACTGTTTTTT; CDR3aa: CAIQVRTGNEKLFF
j_gene: TRBJ1-6; v_gene: TRBV7-9; abundance: .; d_gene: TRBD1; CDR3nt: TGTGCCAGCACCCGATTACGTGACAGGGACTCACCCCTCCACTTT; CDR3aa: CASTRLRDRDSPLHF
j_gene: TRBJ2-3; v_gene: TRBV19; abundance: .; d_gene: .; CDR3nt: TGTGCCAGTAGGAGGAAAAAGGACGGAACAGATACGCAGTATTTT; CDR3aa: CASRRKKDGTDTQYF
j_gene: TRBJ2-5; v_gene: TRBV19; abundance: .; d_gene: TRBD2; CDR3nt: TGTGCCAGTAGTATGATCCTGCTAGCGGGAGATCTGGAGACCCAGTACTTC; CDR3aa: CASSMILLAGDLETQYF
j_gene: TRBJ1-2; v_gene: TRBV11-1; abundance: .; d_gene: .; CDR3nt: TGTGCCAGCAGCTTAACGGACGGATTCTATGGCTACACCTTC; CDR3aa: CASSLTDGFYGYTF
j_gene: TRBJ2-3; v_gene: TRBV6-4; abundance: .; d_gene: .; CDR3nt: TGTGCCAGCAGTGACAAGGCCACAGATACGCAGTATTTT; CDR3aa: CASSDKATDTQYF
j_gene: TRBJ2-7; v_gene: TRBV2; abundance: .; d_gene: .; CDR3nt: TGTGCCAGCAGTGAGCTCGGATCCTACGAGCAGTACTTC; CDR3aa: CASSELGSYEQYF
j_gene: TRBJ2-2; v_gene: TRBV4-1; abundance: .; d_gene: .; CDR3nt: TGCGCCAGCAGCCAAGATAGTGGATCCACCGGGGAGCTGTTTTTT; CDR3aa: CASSQDSGSTGELFF
j_gene: TRBJ1-1; v_gene: TRBV28; abundance: .; d_gene: .; CDR3nt: TGTGCCAGCAGTTTATTGGACAGCCTCACTGAAGCTTTCTTT; CDR3aa: CASSLLDSLTEAFF
j_gene: TRBJ1-1; v_gene: TRBV27; abundance: .; d_gene: .; CDR3nt: TGTGCCAGCAGTTTTAGCAGGAACACTGAAGCTTTCTTT; CDR3aa: CASSFSRNTEAFF
j_gene: TRBJ2-1; v_gene: TRBV27; abundance: .; d_gene: TRBD1; CDR3nt: TGTGCCAGCAGCGCTAGGACAGGGGGAGTCGGTGAGCAGTTCTTC; CDR3aa: CASSARTGGVGEQFF
j_gene: TRBJ1-4; v_gene: TRBV6-1; abundance: .; d_gene: .; CDR3nt: TGTGCCAGCAGTTCAACAGGGATCACGAATGAAAAACTGTTTTTT; CDR3aa: CASSSTGITNEKLFF
j_gene: TRBJ2-5; v_gene: TRBV6-5; abundance: .; d_gene: TRBD2; CDR3nt: TGTGCCAGCAGTTTGTTAGCGGGAGGGCCCATAGAGACCCAGTACTTC; CDR3aa: CASSLLAGGPIETQYF
j_gene: TRBJ1-2; v_gene: TRBV6-1; abundance: few; d_gene: TRBD1; CDR3nt: TGTGCCAGCAGCCTGACAGGGCAATATGGCTACACCTTC; CDR3aa: CASSLTGQYGYTF
j_gene: TRBJ2-7; v_gene: TRBV5-1; abundance: .; d_gene: .; CDR3nt: TGCGCCAGCAGTCCCGAGGGGCAGGGGAAGCAGTACTTC; CDR3aa: CASSPEGQGKQYF
j_gene: TRBJ2-2; v_gene: TRBV5-5; abundance: once; d_gene: TRBD2; CDR3nt: TGTGCCAGCAGCCATAGCGGGAGTGGGTTATCCGGGGAGCTGTTTTTT; CDR3aa: CASSHSGSGLSGELFF
j_gene: TRBJ1-6; v_gene: TRBV5-1; abundance: few; d_gene: .; CDR3nt: TGCGCCAGCAGCGGCACAGGGATTAATTCACCCCTCCACTTT; CDR3aa: CASSGTGINSPLHF
j_gene: TRBJ2-3; v_gene: TRBV11-2; abundance: .; d_gene: .; CDR3nt: TGTGCCAGCAGCTTTCAGGGGATGGATACGCAGTATTTT; CDR3aa: CASSFQGMDTQYF
j_gene: TRBJ2-5; v_gene: TRBV5-1; abundance: .; d_gene: .; CDR3nt: TGCGCCAGCGGGACCGGGACGCGACAAGAGACCCAGTACTTC; CDR3aa: CASGTGTRQETQYF
j_gene: TRBJ1-4; v_gene: TRBV19; abundance: .; d_gene: .; CDR3nt: TGTGCCAGTAGTATGGGTGCAACTAATGAAAAACTGTTTTTT; CDR3aa: CASSMGATNEKLFF
j_gene: TRBJ2-7; v_gene: TRBV6-4; abundance: .; d_gene: .; CDR3nt: TGTGCCAGCAGTGACCCGTTGGGGGAGGACGAGCAGTACTTC; CDR3aa: CASSDPLGEDEQYF
j_gene: TRBJ1-1; v_gene: TRBV5-4; abundance: few; d_gene: .; CDR3nt: TGTGCCAGCAGCTTCGACAAATCGTTGACTGAAGCTTTCTTT; CDR3aa: CASSFDKSLTEAFF
j_gene: TRBJ2-3; v_gene: TRBV7-6; abundance: .; d_gene: .; CDR3nt: TGTGCCAGCAGCTATTTGTCGGGGCTAGGGTATGGAGATACGCAGTATTTT; CDR3aa: CASSYLSGLGYGDTQYF
j_gene: TRBJ2-2; v_gene: TRBV7-8; abundance: .; d_gene: TRBD1; CDR3nt: TGTGCCAGCAGCCTACGGACAGGGGGGAACACCGGGGAGCTGTTTTTT; CDR3aa: CASSLRTGGNTGELFF
j_gene: TRBJ2-2; v_gene: TRBV7-7; abundance: .; d_gene: .; CDR3nt: TGTGCTAGCAGCCCAAGCTGGGGGACCGGGGAGCTGTTTTTT; CDR3aa: CASSPSWGTGELFF
j_gene: TRBJ1-2; v_gene: TRBV4-2; abundance: few; d_gene: .; CDR3nt: TGTGCCAGCACACAGTCGCTCAGAGGGGGAGGCTACACCTTC; CDR3aa: CASTQSLRGGGYTF
j_gene: TRBJ1-5; v_gene: TRBV27; abundance: .; d_gene: .; CDR3nt: TGTGCCAGCAGTTCCCCCGGACAGCCCCAGCATTTT; CDR3aa: CASSSPGQPQHF
j_gene: TRBJ1-5; v_gene: TRBV6-5; abundance: .; d_gene: .; CDR3nt: TGTGCCAGCAGTAGAAACGGGGGAGGCAATCAGCCCCAGCATTTT; CDR3aa: CASSRNGGGNQPQHF
j_gene: TRBJ1-4; v_gene: TRBV14; abundance: .; d_gene: .; CDR3nt: TGTGCCAGCAGCCCGGGGGCGGCCCGCGGTGAAAAACTGTTTTTT; CDR3aa: CASSPGAARGEKLFF
j_gene: TRBJ1-1; v_gene: TRBV7-9; abundance: .; d_gene: .; CDR3nt: TGTGCCAGCAGCCGAGGAGAGGGGACTGAAGCTTTCTTT; CDR3aa: CASSRGEGTEAFF
j_gene: TRBJ1-2; v_gene: TRBV28; abundance: .; d_gene: .; CDR3nt: TGTGCCAGCAGTCAGGGCGGGAGAGGCTACACCTTC; CDR3aa: CASSQGGRGYTF
j_gene: TRBJ2-7; v_gene: TRBV5-1; abundance: .; d_gene: .; CDR3nt: TGCGCCAGCAGCTCCAGTAACGGGTGGGAGCAGTACTTC; CDR3aa: CASSSSNGWEQYF
j_gene: TRBJ2-7; v_gene: TRBV6-5; abundance: .; d_gene: .; CDR3nt: TGTGCCAGCAGTTACTCGATAGGGGCTAGGGACGAGCAGTACTTC; CDR3aa: CASSYSIGARDEQYF
j_gene: TRBJ2-2; v_gene: TRBV13; abundance: .; d_gene: .; CDR3nt: TGTGCCAGCAGCCCAGCCGGGGGATCGAACACCGGGGAGCTGTTTTTT; CDR3aa: CASSPAGGSNTGELFF
j_gene: TRBJ1-1; v_gene: TRBV6-5; abundance: .; d_gene: .; CDR3nt: TGTGCCAGCAGCCAGACTGGGAGGACTGAAGCTTTCTTT; CDR3aa: CASSQTGRTEAFF
j_gene: TRBJ1-5; v_gene: TRBV30; abundance: few; d_gene: TRBD1; CDR3nt: TGTGCCTGGGGGACAGGAGCCTTCGATCAGCCCCAGCATTTT; CDR3aa: CAWGTGAFDQPQHF
j_gene: TRBJ2-3; v_gene: TRBV9; abundance: .; d_gene: TRBD2; CDR3nt: TGTGCCAGCAGCGTAGCGGGGGGAAGCACAGATACGCAGTATTTT; CDR3aa: CASSVAGGSTDTQYF
j_gene: TRBJ1-2; v_gene: TRBV30; abundance: .; d_gene: TRBD1; CDR3nt: TGTGCCTGGAGTTCTCCCTTCCGGGACAGGGGGTTCTATGGCTACACCTTC; CDR3aa: CAWSSPFRDRGFYGYTF
j_gene: TRBJ1-6; v_gene: TRBV28; abundance: few; d_gene: .; CDR3nt: TGTGCCAGCAGGGCCTACTATAATTCACCCCTCCACTTT; CDR3aa: CASRAYYNSPLHF
j_gene: TRBJ1-2; v_gene: TRBV28; abundance: few; d_gene: .; CDR3nt: TGTGCCAGCCGCCAGGGGAGGTACACCTTC; CDR3aa: CASRQGRYTF
j_gene: TRBJ2-7; v_gene: TRBV4-2; abundance: .; d_gene: TRBD2; CDR3nt: TGTGCCAGCAGCCATGAGCGGGGGGGCTCCTACGAGCAGTACTTC; CDR3aa: CASSHERGGSYEQYF
j_gene: TRBJ2-2; v_gene: TRBV7-6; abundance: once; d_gene: .; CDR3nt: TGTGCCAGCAGCCCAGACCACCAGCTGCTCGGGGAGCTGTTTTTT; CDR3aa: CASSPDHQLLGELFF